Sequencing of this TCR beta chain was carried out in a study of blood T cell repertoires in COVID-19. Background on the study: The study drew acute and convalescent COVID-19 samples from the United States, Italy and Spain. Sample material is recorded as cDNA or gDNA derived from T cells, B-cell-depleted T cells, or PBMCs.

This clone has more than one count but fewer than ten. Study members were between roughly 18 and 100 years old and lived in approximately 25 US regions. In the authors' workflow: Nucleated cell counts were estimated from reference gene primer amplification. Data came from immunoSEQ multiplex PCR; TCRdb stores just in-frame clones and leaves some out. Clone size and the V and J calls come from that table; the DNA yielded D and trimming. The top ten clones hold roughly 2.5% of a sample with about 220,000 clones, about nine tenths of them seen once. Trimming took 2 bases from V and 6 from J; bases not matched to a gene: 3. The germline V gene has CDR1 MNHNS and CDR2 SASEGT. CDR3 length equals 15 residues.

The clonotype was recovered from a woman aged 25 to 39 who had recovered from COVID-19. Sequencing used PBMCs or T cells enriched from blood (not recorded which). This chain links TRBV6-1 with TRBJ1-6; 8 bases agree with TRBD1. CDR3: CASSENDRGNSPLHF. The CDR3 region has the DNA TGTGCCAGCAGTGAAAATGACAGGGGTAATTCACCCCTCCACTTT.